The present entry profiles one TCR beta chain with its context. Its target antigen remains unknown. Base qualities were left out, and no much larger clone turns up one base away. Sample treatment or condition, as interpreted from the label and publication: live attenuated yellow fever vaccine strain. At each blood-draw timepoint, two biological replicates of bulk PBMCs were obtained. PBMCs were isolated from peripheral blood using a standard Ficoll-Paque protocol. RNA was extracted with TriZol from bulk PBMCs, CD4 and CD8 fractions, and dextramer-positive and dextramer-negative fractions. Germline trimming: 5 bases from V, 5 bases from J; junction bases outside gene matches: 6. Including cysteine and phenylalanine, the CDR3 has 14 amino acids. The retained sequence is limited to the CDR3, 42 bases, with the frame set at the first base. CDR1 and CDR2 are drawn from the germline V gene (reference sequence): SEHNR, FQNEAQ.

These data belong to a study of T cells after yellow fever vaccination (dated by TCRdb to about 2019). Study-level background: Libraries from fractions with low cell numbers were prepared with the SMART-Seq v4 Ultra Low Input RNA kit. Bulk TCR alpha and beta repertoires were sequenced longitudinally to track T-cell clones before and after primary and booster YFV17D yellow fever vaccination. Blood was drawn at multiple timepoints before and after primary and secondary immunization, with bulk PBMC replicates and cell subsets isolated. The cohort comprised two healthy male donors, one aged 18 to 30 and one aged 30 to 40 years. The paper's findings and limits, for the study overall: Because only two donors were included in the study, the extent to which the findings can be generalized is limited. Compared with the primary T-cell response, the secondary T-cell response was weaker but faster, peaking on day 5 rather than day 15. A small fraction of clonotypes appeared in both the CD4 and CD8 compartments, likely as a result of convergent recombination. Most clones expanded after primary vaccination (almost 97% of CD4 and roughly 91% of CD8) were re-detected after the booster, suggesting that broad memory maintenance occurred. Computational filtering was needed because FACS-sorted repertoires could contain abundant contaminating clonotypes from the bulk population.

Synthesis of TCR cDNA relied on 5'RACE template switching, a step that introduced a universal primer site along with unique molecular identifiers. Priming for cDNA synthesis came from both the TCR alpha and TCR beta constant segments. Library amplification involved two PCR steps, and the second step added sample barcodes and sequencing adapters. Sequencing of libraries was performed on Illumina HiSeq 2500 (2x100 bp) or NovaSeq (2x150 bp). Per the source publication's procedure: Reads were demultiplexed and collapsed into UMI consensus sequences with MIGEC, and V(D)J alignment was performed with MiXCR. Using edgeR on replicate PBMC samples, clonotypes were called vaccine-responding if FDR was below 0.01 and the log2 fold change was above 5 up to day 15. Bulk clonotypes were assigned CD4 or CD8 identity according to which sequenced CD4 or CD8 repertoire held them at higher abundance. The public reads were reanalyzed by TCRdb: fastp trimming at Q25, MiXCR alignment, in-frame beta chains only. Rows with a matching CDR3 protein are joined into one entry that keeps the most common DNA and genes. These V and J calls originate from TCRdb's pipeline instead of the authors' own analysis. This sample gives 500,000 to 650,000 distinct CDR3 sequences in total; around an eighth of them show up just once. Together, the top ten hold 14% to 15% of the sample.

The sequences come from PBMCs, collected on the day of the yellow fever booster vaccination. The TCR comes from a man aged 25-45 years who received the YFV17D yellow fever vaccine. Recombination linked TRBV7-9 to TRBJ2-5, and TRBD1 aligns with 9 junction nucleotides. Read as DNA, the sequence is TGTGCCAGCAGCGGACAGGGGTGGTTGGAGACCCAGTACTTC. Its protein product is CASSGQGWLETQYF.